This T cell receptor beta chain was found in a study of cytomegalovirus exposure and HLA in healthy donors. The study, taken as a whole, reports: TCR beta V- and J-gene trimming, according to a later analysis, was linked to a missense DCLRE1C variant. TCR beta V segments were, for the most part, productive about 87% or about 30% of the time in an earlier analysis.

As concerns this clone: Its specificity is unknown.

Primers: 60 Vbeta forward and 13 Jbeta reverse. Clones were read by immunoSEQ multiplex PCR, and TCRdb kept only the in-frame ones, dropping some. The profile shows approximately 170,000 clones, around four fifths of them singletons. The length of the CDR3 is 15 residues. Germline lookup yields CDR1 SGHTS and CDR2 YDEGEE. The ends lost 0 bases at V and 6 bases at J; junction bases unmatched: 5. The chain recombines TRBV5-8 with TRBJ1-5; TRBD1 matches at 8 bases. The sample comprised PBMCs. This clonotype was sampled from a man in his forties or fifties in good health and CMV-seropositive. The CDR3 loop is CASSLDRGVVQPQHF. DNA for the CDR3: TGTGCCAGCAGCTTGGACAGGGGGGTAGTTCAGCCCCAGCATTTT.